This T cell receptor beta chain emerged from a study of cytomegalovirus exposure and HLA in healthy donors. Study-level points and caveats: No immune exposure information besides CMV serostatus was available. In a later analysis, TCR beta V- and J-gene trimming was associated with a missense DCLRE1C variant. What a later analysis reportedly showed was that an Asian-associated ancestry cluster had fewer N-insertions than the approximately 700-donor mean. A later analysis found TCR association rates differed by HLA locus, highest for DRB1 and lowest for HLA-C.

Germline values: CDR1 SNHLY, CDR2 FYNNEI. There are 13 residues in the CDR3. V lost 8 bases to trimming and J lost 5 bases; unmatched junction nucleotides: 6. Worth noting for this clone: Its antigen remains unidentified.

The PCR employed 60 Vbeta primers together with 13 Jbeta primers. The data were produced by immunoSEQ multiplex PCR, yet TCRdb's version contains in-frame clones alone and is incomplete. This sample has 150,000 to 200,000 clones, with about four fifths found just once. The chain is built from TRBV2 and TRBJ2-7; 10 bases match TRBD1. The source material was PBMCs. This clonotype was obtained from a female donor in good health and CMV-seronegative. Here the CDR3 reads CASPPDRGNEQYF. DNA for the CDR3: TGTGCCAGCCCCCCGGACAGGGGGAACGAGCAGTACTTC.